The source of this TCR beta chain is a study of post-analysis software for immune sequencing data. The study, taken as a whole, reports: In patients, TRBV5-6, TRBV5-1 and TRBV20-1 belonged to 4 or 5 TRBV segments found more frequently than in controls.

The junction had 9 bases not matched to a gene; V was cut back by 5 bases and J by 4 bases. CDR1 and CDR2 from the germline V gene are SQVTM and ANQGSEA. This CDR3 is built from 14 residues. This clonotype was detected ten times or more. Its cognate antigen is unknown. Prepared libraries of TCR beta cDNA carried unique molecular identifiers. Via MiXCR, TCRdb re-called the PCR reads, giving one row per CDR3 protein. This sample has 650,000 to 850,000 distinct CDR3 sequences, with 35% to 55% found just once. The TCR originated in a girl between 10 and 17 years old with multiple sclerosis. This chain joins TRBV29-1 and TRBJ2-3; TRBD2 agrees at 7 bases. The sequencing sample was made of blood. The DNA for the CDR3 is TGCAGCGTTCAAGGGGAGGGGTCGGCAGATACGCAGTATTTT. Translated, it gives CSVQGEGSADTQYF.